This is a list of T cell receptor beta chains from one sample in a study of T cell repertoires in cytomegalovirus infection. A single record per CDR3 protein comes from TCRdb applying MiXCR to the reads. The sample has about 530,000 distinct CDR3 sequences, roughly 29% seen once. Specimen: PBMCs. Source of these receptors: a human donor in good health (CMV status not recorded). Some clones in this sample may be carry-over from other donors' samples. The CDR3 runs from the conserved cysteine through the conserved F or W. A D gene is named only where the DNA matches it firmly. For some rows the clone size is stated as once, few or many, or as a class when expanded; others skip it.

>TRBV13|TRBJ2-1|TRBD2|few
TGTGCCAGCAGCTGGGCGGGAGGTGAGCAGTTCTTC
CASSWAGGEQFF
>TRBV20-1|TRBJ2-1|TRBD2|NA
TGCAGTGCTAGAGATTGGGGGGAGGGTTTGAATGAGCAGTTCTTC
CSARDWGEGLNEQFF
>TRBV28|TRBJ1-4|NA|NA
TGTGCCAGCAGTTTCCCGGTTGGGGGAGGGAATGAAAAACTGTTTTTT
CASSFPVGGGNEKLFF
>TRBV12-3/TRBV12-4|TRBJ2-3|NA|few
TGTGCCAGCAGTTTTAAGCCCCGCACAGATACGCAGTATTTT
CASSFKPRTDTQYF
>TRBV6-8|TRBJ1-4|NA|few
TGTGCCAGCAGCCCGGTATGGACTAATGAAAAACTGTTTTTT
CASSPVWTNEKLFF
>TRBV6-1|TRBJ1-6|NA|NA
TGTGCCAGCAGTTATGAGAGCTCCTATAATTCACCCCTCCACTTT
CASSYESSYNSPLHF
>TRBV7-2|TRBJ2-5|NA|few
TGTGCCAGCAGCTTAGGAGGGACGAAGAAGACGTCCCAGTACTTC
CASSLGGTKKTSQYF
>TRBV11-3|TRBJ2-3|NA|NA
TGTGCCAGCAGCCCCTGGACCCCCTTCCAGTATTTT
CASSPWTPFQYF
>TRBV12-3/TRBV12-4|TRBJ2-2|NA|few
TGTGCCAGCAACAGAGACACCGGGGAGCTGTTTTTT
CASNRDTGELFF
>TRBV27|TRBJ2-5|NA|few
TGTGCCAGCGGGATGCTGGGCGCGGGAGAGACCCAGTACTTC
CASGMLGAGETQYF
>TRBV7-6|TRBJ2-1|TRBD2|many
TGTGCCAGCAGCCGGGACTATTTCAATGAGCAGTTCTTC
CASSRDYFNEQFF
>TRBV7-2|TRBJ2-3|NA|many
TGTGCCAGCAGCTCAATCACAGATACGCAGTATTTT
CASSSITDTQYF
>TRBV28|TRBJ1-5|NA|few
TGTGCCAGCAGAGGCCAGGAAGGACCGGTGGGGGATTTGGGCAATCAGCCCCAGCATTTT
CASRGQEGPVGDLGNQPQHF
>TRBV7-9|TRBJ2-2|NA|many
TGTGCCAGCAGCTTAGGAGGGGCGAGTGCCGGGGAGCTGTTTTTT
CASSLGGASAGELFF
>TRBV14|TRBJ2-5|NA|many
TGTGCCAGCAGCCAAGTTGCAGGGTCGGGTGAGACCCAGTACTTC
CASSQVAGSGETQYF
>TRBV19|TRBJ2-2|TRBD2|NA
TGTGCCAGGAGTCAACAAGCGGGACTACCCGGGGAGCTGTTTTTT
CARSQQAGLPGELFF
>TRBV7-6|TRBJ2-6|NA|many
TGTGCCAGCAGCTTAGTGGGTAACTCTGGGGCCAACGTCCTGACTTTC
CASSLVGNSGANVLTF
>TRBV12-3/TRBV12-4|TRBJ2-3|NA|many
TGTGCCAGCAGTTTCCCGGTGCGCACAGATACGCAGTATTTT
CASSFPVRTDTQYF
>TRBV12-3/TRBV12-4|TRBJ2-2|NA|few
TGTGCCAGCAGTTTTGCGCAGGGTAGAGGCACCGGGGAGCTGTTTTTT
CASSFAQGRGTGELFF
>TRBV5-4|TRBJ2-3|NA|NA
TGTGCCAGCAGCCGAGCGGGAGATACGCAGTATTTT
CASSRAGDTQYF
>TRBV4-2|TRBJ1-5|NA|NA
TGTGCCAGCAGCCAAGATTCCGCAGGGAATCAGCCCCAGCATTTT
CASSQDSAGNQPQHF
>TRBV10-3|TRBJ1-1|TRBD1|NA
TGTGCCATCAGGAGGGGACAGGACACTGAAGCTTTCTTT
CAIRRGQDTEAFF
>TRBV7-2|TRBJ2-5|NA|once
TGTGCCAGCAGCTGGGTGGGGGGTGGGGGGGAGACCCAGTACTTC
CASSWVGGGGETQYF
>TRBV20-1|TRBJ2-7|NA|NA
TGCAGTGCCGGCGCGGGATCGGAATACGAGCAGTACTTC
CSAGAGSEYEQYF
>TRBV2|TRBJ1-2|NA|few
TGTGCCAGCAGCCGTGAGGGGCCCTATGGCTACACCTTC
CASSREGPYGYTF
>TRBV7-3|TRBJ1-1|NA|NA
TGTGCCAGCAGCGAGGACGGGAACACTGAAGCTTTCTTT
CASSEDGNTEAFF
>TRBV11-3|TRBJ1-1|NA|NA
TGTGCCAGCAGCCTTAGCGGGACCGGCACTGAAGCTTTCTTT
CASSLSGTGTEAFF
>TRBV20-1|TRBJ2-1|NA|few
TGCAGTGCTCGCTCCGACGGTGAGCAGTTCTTC
CSARSDGEQFF
>TRBV6-1|TRBJ1-2|NA|NA
TGTGCCAGCAGTGAACCTAGGGGCGCTAACTATGGCTACACCTTC
CASSEPRGANYGYTF
>TRBV7-2|TRBJ2-3|NA|many
TGTGCCAGCAGCTTCAGGGGTCCAGATACGCAGTATTTT
CASSFRGPDTQYF
>TRBV28|TRBJ1-2|NA|NA
TGTGCCAGCAGTTTACCCGGGACAAATGGCTACACCTTC
CASSLPGTNGYTF
>TRBV28|TRBJ1-5|NA|few
TGTGCCAGCAGTTTAAGGCCCGAAAGCAATCAGCCCCAGCATTTT
CASSLRPESNQPQHF
>TRBV7-2|TRBJ2-1|TRBD2|NA
TGTGCCAGCAGCTCTCGACTAGCGGACAATGAGCAGTTCTTC
CASSSRLADNEQFF
>TRBV20-1|TRBJ2-3|NA|NA
TGCAGTGTCAAGGCCCGAATTCTGGGAACAGATACGCAGTATTTT
CSVKARILGTDTQYF
>TRBV29-1|TRBJ2-2|NA|few
TGCAGCGCCCGCCCCGGGGGGCGCACCGGGGAGCTGTTTTTT
CSARPGGRTGELFF
>TRBV7-2|TRBJ2-3|TRBD2|many
TGTGCCAGCAGCCTTAGGACTAGCGGGAGTACGGCAGATACGCAGTATTTT
CASSLRTSGSTADTQYF
>TRBV7-2|TRBJ2-2|NA|many
TGTGCCAGCAGCCGGTGGGGGGTCAGCCAGTCGGAGCTCACCGGGGAGCTGTTTTTT
CASSRWGVSQSELTGELFF
>TRBV19|TRBJ2-2|TRBD2|NA
TGTGCCAGTAGTTGGGGACTAGGGCTGAACACCGGGGAGCTGTTTTTT
CASSWGLGLNTGELFF
>TRBV4-1|TRBJ2-7|TRBD2|many
TGCGCCAGCAGCCAAGCCGCTGACTTCGGGGGGGGCCTCTACGAGCAGTACTTC
CASSQAADFGGGLYEQYF
>TRBV7-2|TRBJ2-1|TRBD2|many
TGTGCCAGCAGCCTATCATTAGCGGGTTCACGTTACAATGAGCAGTTCTTC
CASSLSLAGSRYNEQFF
>TRBV3-1|TRBJ2-7|NA|NA
TGTGCCAGCAGCCAAGATTTGGACTACGAGCAGTACTTC
CASSQDLDYEQYF
>TRBV9|TRBJ2-3|TRBD2|NA
TGTGCCAGCAGCGTTAATAAGCGGGAGACGAGCACAGATACGCAGTATTTT
CASSVNKRETSTDTQYF
>TRBV7-6|TRBJ1-3|TRBD1|few
TGTGCCAGCAGCTTAGACAGGGGAATGGAAGGTTCCACCATATATTTT
CASSLDRGMEGSTIYF
>TRBV6-2/TRBV6-3|TRBJ2-6|NA|many
TGTGCCAGCAGTTATTCCCGCCCCAAAAGGTCTGGGGCCAACGTCCTGACTTTC
CASSYSRPKRSGANVLTF
>TRBV7-6|TRBJ1-4|NA|few
TGTGCCAGCAGTCGGGCCGTCCAGGGGCAGGAATATGAAAAACTGTTTTTT
CASSRAVQGQEYEKLFF
>TRBV7-9|TRBJ2-7|TRBD1|few
TGTGCCAGCAGCCGACAGGGGGCCGTAAGCTCCTACGAGCAGTACTTC
CASSRQGAVSSYEQYF
>TRBV29-1|TRBJ2-3|NA|NA
TGCAGCGTCCAGGACACCACAGATACGCAGTATTTT
CSVQDTTDTQYF
>TRBV6-2/TRBV6-3|TRBJ2-7|NA|many
TGTGCCAGCAGTACCTCAAGGACTATTTACCACGAGCAGTACTTC
CASSTSRTIYHEQYF
>TRBV20-1|TRBJ1-3|TRBD1|NA
TGCAGTGCTAGAGGGGTCGGACAGGGGACCCCTGGAAACACCATATATTTT
CSARGVGQGTPGNTIYF
>TRBV29-1|TRBJ2-1|NA|few
TGCAGCGTTCCGGGGAGGGGGCGGTTAGGAAATGAGCAGTTCTTC
CSVPGRGRLGNEQFF
>TRBV10-3|TRBJ2-5|NA|NA
TGTGCCATCAGTGGAGGGAGACCTCCCGGGGAGACCCAGTACTTC
CAISGGRPPGETQYF
>TRBV11-3|TRBJ2-5|NA|NA
TGTGCCAGCAGCCGCGCGTCACCCGGACAAGAGACCCAGTACTTC
CASSRASPGQETQYF